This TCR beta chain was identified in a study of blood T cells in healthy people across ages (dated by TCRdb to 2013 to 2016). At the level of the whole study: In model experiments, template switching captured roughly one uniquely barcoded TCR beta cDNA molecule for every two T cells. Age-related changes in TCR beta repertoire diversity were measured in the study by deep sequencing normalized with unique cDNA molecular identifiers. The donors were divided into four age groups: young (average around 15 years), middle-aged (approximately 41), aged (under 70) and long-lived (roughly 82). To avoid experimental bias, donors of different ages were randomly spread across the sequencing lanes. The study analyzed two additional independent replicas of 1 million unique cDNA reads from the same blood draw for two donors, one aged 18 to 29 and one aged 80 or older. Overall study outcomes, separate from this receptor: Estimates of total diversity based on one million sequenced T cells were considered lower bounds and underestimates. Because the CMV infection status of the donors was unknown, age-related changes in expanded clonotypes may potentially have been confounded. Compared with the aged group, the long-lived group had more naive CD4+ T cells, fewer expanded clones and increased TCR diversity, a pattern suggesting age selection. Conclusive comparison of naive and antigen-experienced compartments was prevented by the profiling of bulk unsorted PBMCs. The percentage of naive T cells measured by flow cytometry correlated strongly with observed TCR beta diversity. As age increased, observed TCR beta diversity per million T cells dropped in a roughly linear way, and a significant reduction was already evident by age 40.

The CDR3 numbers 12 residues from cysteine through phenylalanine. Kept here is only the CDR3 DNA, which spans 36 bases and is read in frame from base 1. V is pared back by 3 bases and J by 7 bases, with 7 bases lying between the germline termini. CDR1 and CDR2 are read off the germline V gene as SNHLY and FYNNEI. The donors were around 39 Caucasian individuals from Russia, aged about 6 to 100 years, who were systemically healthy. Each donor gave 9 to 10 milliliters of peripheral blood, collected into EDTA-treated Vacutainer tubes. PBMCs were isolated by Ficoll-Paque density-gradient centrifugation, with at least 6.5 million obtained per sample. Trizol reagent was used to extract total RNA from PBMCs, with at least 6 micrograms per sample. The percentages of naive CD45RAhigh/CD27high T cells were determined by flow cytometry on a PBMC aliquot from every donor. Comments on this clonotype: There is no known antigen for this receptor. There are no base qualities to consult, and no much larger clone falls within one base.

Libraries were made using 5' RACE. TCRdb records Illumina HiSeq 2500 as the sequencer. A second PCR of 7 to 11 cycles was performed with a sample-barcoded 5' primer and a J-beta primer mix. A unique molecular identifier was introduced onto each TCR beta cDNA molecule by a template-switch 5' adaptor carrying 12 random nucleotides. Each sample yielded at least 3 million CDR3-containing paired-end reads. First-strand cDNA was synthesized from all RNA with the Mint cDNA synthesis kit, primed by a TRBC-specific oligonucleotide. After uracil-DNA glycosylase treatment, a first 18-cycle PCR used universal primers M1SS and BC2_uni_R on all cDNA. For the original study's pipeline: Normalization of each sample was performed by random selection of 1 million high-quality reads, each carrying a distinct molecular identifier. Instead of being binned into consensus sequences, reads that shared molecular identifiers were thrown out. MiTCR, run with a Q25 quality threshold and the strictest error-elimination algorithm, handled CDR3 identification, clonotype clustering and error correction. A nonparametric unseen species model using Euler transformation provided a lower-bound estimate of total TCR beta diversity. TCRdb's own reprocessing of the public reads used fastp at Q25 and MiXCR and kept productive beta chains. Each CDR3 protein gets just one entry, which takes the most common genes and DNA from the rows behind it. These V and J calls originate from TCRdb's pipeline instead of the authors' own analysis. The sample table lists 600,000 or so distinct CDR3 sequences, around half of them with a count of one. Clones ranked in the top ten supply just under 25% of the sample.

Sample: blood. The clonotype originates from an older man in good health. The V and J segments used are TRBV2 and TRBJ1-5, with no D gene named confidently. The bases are TGTGCCAGCAGTGATTCCGAGCAGCCCCAGCATTTT. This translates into CASSDSEQPQHF. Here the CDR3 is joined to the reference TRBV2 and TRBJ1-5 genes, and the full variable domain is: EPEVTQTPSHQVTQMGQEVILRCVPISNHLYFYWYRQILGQKVEFLVSFYNNEISEKSEIFDDQFSVERPDGSNFTLKIRSTKLEDSAMYFCASSDSEQPQHFGDGTRLSIL.